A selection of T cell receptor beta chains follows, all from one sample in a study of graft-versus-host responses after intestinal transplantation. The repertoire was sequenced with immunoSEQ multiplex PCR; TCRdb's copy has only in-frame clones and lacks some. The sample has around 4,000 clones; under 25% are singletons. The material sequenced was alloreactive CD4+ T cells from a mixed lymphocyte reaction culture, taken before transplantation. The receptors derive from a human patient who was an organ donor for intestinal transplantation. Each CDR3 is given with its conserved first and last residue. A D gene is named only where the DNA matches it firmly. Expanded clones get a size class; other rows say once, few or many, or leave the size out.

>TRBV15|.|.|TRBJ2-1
TGTGCCACCAGCCTAAACAGGGACCCCTCCTACAATGAGCAGTTCTTC
CATSLNRDPSYNEQFF
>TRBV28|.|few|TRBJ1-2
TGTGCCAGCAGTTACCCTACGGATTACGGGGTCTACACCTTC
CASSYPTDYGVYTF
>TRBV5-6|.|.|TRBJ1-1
TGTGCCAGCAGCCGCCACAGGTTGAACACTGAAGCTTTCTTT
CASSRHRLNTEAFF
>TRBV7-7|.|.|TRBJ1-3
TGTGCTAGCAGCTTAGCAGCACGTCCTAACAGATACTCTGGAAACACCATATATTTT
CASSLAARPNRYSGNTIYF
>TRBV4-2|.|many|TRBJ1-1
TGTGCCACCGGACAGATATTGAACACTGAAGCTTTCTTT
CATGQILNTEAFF
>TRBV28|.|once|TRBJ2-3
TGTGCCAGCAGCCCTCAGAGCACAGATACGCAGTATTTT
CASSPQSTDTQYF
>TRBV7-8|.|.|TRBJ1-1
TGTGCCAGCAGCTCCCAGGGCCTATCCGTGAACACTGAAGCTTTCTTT
CASSSQGLSVNTEAFF
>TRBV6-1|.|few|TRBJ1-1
TGTGCCAGCAGTGGAGGGCCTAAAGGGACTGAAGCTTTCTTT
CASSGGPKGTEAFF
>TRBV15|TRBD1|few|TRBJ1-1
TGTGCCACCAGCAGAACAGGGGGCTGGAACACTGAAGCTTTCTTT
CATSRTGGWNTEAFF
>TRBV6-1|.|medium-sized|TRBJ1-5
TGTGCCAGCAGTGAAGTCATTGGGCCTATCAATCAGCCCCAGCATTTT
CASSEVIGPINQPQHF
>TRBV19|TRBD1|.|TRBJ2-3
TGTGCCAGTAGTATATCGACAGGGGGGACGCCTGGCACAGATACGCAGTATTTT
CASSISTGGTPGTDTQYF
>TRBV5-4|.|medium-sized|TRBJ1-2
TGTGCCAGCAGCTTGGGACAGACTTATGGCTACACCTTC
CASSLGQTYGYTF
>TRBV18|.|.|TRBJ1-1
TGTGCCAGCTCACCCCGGGACACGAACACTGAAGCTTTCTTT
CASSPRDTNTEAFF
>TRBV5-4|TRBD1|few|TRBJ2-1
TGTGCCAGCAGCGGACAGGGGGCTTCCCTCTACAATGAGCAGTTCTTC
CASSGQGASLYNEQFF
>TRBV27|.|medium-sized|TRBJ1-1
TGTGCCAGCAGCTGGGACCGGAGGGGCACTGAAGCTTTCTTT
CASSWDRRGTEAFF
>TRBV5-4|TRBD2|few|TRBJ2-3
TGTGCCAGCAGCTTGGGGGGCCCCTACGCGGGGGGCCTCACAGATACGCAGTATTTT
CASSLGGPYAGGLTDTQYF
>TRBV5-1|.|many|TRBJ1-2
TGCGCCAGCAGCTTGGCCGGTGAAGGGAGACTCTACACCTTC
CASSLAGEGRLYTF
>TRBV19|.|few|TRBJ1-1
TGTGCCAGTTCCGGGGATTGGGACACTGAAGCTTTCTTT
CASSGDWDTEAFF
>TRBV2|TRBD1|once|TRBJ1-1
TGTGCCAGCAGGGTACAGGGGATGAACACTGAAGCTTTCTTT
CASRVQGMNTEAFF
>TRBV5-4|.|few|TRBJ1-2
TGTGCCAGCAGCCAAGATTCGACAGGAACCGGCTACACCTTC
CASSQDSTGTGYTF
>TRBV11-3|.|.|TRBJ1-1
TGTGCCAGCAGCTTAGGGCGCGGCTACACTGAAGCTTTCTTT
CASSLGRGYTEAFF
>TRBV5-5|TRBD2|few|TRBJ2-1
TGTGCCAGCAGCTTGGGGCGGGGGGGCTACAATGAGCAGTTCTTC
CASSLGRGGYNEQFF
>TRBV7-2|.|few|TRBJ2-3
TGTGCCAGCAGCTTAGACCGAATAGGCACAGATACGCAGTATTTT
CASSLDRIGTDTQYF
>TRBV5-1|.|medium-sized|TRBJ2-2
TGCGCCAGCAGCGGTTCAGGGGACGGAACCGGGGAGCTGTTTTTT
CASSGSGDGTGELFF
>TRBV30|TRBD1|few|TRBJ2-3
TGTGCCTGGATGACAGGGGGCTCGAGCACAGATACGCAGTATTTT
CAWMTGGSSTDTQYF
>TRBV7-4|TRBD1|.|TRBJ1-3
TGTGCCAGCAGCTTAGGACAGGGAGGAAACACCATATATTTT
CASSLGQGGNTIYF
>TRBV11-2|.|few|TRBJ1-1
TGTGCCAGCAGCTTAGCGGGGAATTCGAACACTGAAGCTTTCTTT
CASSLAGNSNTEAFF
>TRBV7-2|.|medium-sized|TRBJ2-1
TGTGCCAGCAGCGGGCGACGAGAGGGTGAGCAGTTCTTC
CASSGRREGEQFF
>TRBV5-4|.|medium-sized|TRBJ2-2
TGTGCCAGCAGCTTGATAGCGGGGGAGCTGTTTTTT
CASSLIAGELFF
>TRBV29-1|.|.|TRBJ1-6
TGCAGCGTTGGGGAGTCCTATAATTCACCCCTCCACTTT
CSVGESYNSPLHF
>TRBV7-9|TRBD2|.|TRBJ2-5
TGTGCCAGCAGTCAAGGGCTAGCGGCTCAAGAGACCCAGTACTTC
CASSQGLAAQETQYF
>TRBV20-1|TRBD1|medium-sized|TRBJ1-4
TGCAGTGCACAGGGGAAGGAAAAACTGTTTTTT
CSAQGKEKLFF
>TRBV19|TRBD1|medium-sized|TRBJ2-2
TGTGCCAGTTCTAGGACAGGGGAGAACGGGGAGCTGTTTTTT
CASSRTGENGELFF
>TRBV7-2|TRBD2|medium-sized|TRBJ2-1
TGTGCCAGCAGCCTAAGGTTTGGGACTAGCGGTTTCTTC
CASSLRFGTSGFF
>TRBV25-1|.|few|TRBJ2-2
TGTGCCAGCAGTGAAGCATACAGGGCCGCGAACACCGGGGAGCTGTTTTTT
CASSEAYRAANTGELFF
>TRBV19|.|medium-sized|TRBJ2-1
TGTGCCAGTAGTATAAGCGGAGTCTCCTACAATGAGCAGTTCTTC
CASSISGVSYNEQFF
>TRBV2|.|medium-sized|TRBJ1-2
TGTGCCAGCAGTGAGGGGGCTTGGCATGGCTACACCTTC
CASSEGAWHGYTF
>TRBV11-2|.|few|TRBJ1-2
TGTGCCAGCAGCTTACAGGTCTATGGCTACACCTTC
CASSLQVYGYTF
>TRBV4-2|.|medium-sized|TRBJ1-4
TGTGCCAGCAGCCAAGTAACAGGGCGACGTGCAACTAATGAAAAACTGTTTTTT
CASSQVTGRRATNEKLFF
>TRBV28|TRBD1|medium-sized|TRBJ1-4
TGTGCCAGCAGCCTGACAGGGGGTAATGAAAAACTGTTTTTT
CASSLTGGNEKLFF
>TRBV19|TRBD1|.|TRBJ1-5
TGTGCCAGTAGTATACTGGGGACAGGGAGCAATCAGCCCCAGCATTTT
CASSILGTGSNQPQHF
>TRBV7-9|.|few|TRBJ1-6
TGTGCCAGCAGCTTATCAGGGGTTAATTCACCCCTCCACTTT
CASSLSGVNSPLHF
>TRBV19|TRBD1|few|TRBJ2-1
TGTGCCAGTTCGACAGGGGGCGGCTCCTACAATGAGCAGTTCTTC
CASSTGGGSYNEQFF
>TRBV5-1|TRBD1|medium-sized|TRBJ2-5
TGCGCCAGCAGCTTGAGGGGGCACGAGACCCAGTACTTC
CASSLRGHETQYF
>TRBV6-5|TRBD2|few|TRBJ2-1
TGTGCCAGCAGTTACTCAGCGGGGGGGGCCCAAAAGCAGTTCTTC
CASSYSAGGAQKQFF
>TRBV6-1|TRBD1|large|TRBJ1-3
TGTGCCGGGGACAGGGAAGTGCGGGGAAACACCATATATTTT
CAGDREVRGNTIYF
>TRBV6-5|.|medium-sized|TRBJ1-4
TGTGCCAGCAGTTACTCCCGGGAAAAACTGTTTTTT
CASSYSREKLFF
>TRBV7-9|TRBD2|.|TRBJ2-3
TGTGCCAGCAGCTTTAGCGGGAACACAGATACGCAGTATTTT
CASSFSGNTDTQYF
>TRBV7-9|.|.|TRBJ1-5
TGTGCCAGCGAGAACTCAGGGGATTCGGGTCAGCCCCAGCATTTT
CASENSGDSGQPQHF